The rows below give T cell receptor beta chains drawn from one sample of a study of blood T cell repertoires in COVID-19. The method was immunoSEQ multiplex PCR; TCRdb's version includes in-frame clones alone and lacks a portion of them. The sample carries around 300,000 clones, 88% recorded once. Sequenced: peripheral blood. These receptors were taken from a woman between 50 and 59 years old with active or convalescent COVID-19. The CDR3 runs from the conserved cysteine through the conserved F or W. D genes are given only for firm matches. For some rows the clone size is stated as once, few or many, or as a class when expanded; others skip it.

d_call clone_size j_call v_call cdr3_aa cdr3_nt
- - TRBJ1-6 TRBV5-5 CASSFGGRVGNSPLHF TGTGCCAGCAGCTTCGGGGGACGGGTTGGGAATTCACCCCTCCACTTT
TRBD2 - TRBJ2-1 TRBV6-2/TRBV6-3 CASSPGTSGDNEQFF TGTGCCAGCAGTCCCGGGACTAGCGGGGACAATGAGCAGTTCTTC
- once TRBJ2-3 TRBV27 CASSLRGSTDTQYF TGTGCCAGCAGTTTGAGGGGGAGCACAGATACGCAGTATTTT
TRBD1 - TRBJ1-2 TRBV24-1 CATRIQGADYGYTF TGTGCCACCAGAATACAGGGGGCGGACTATGGCTACACCTTC
- - TRBJ1-1 TRBV5-4 CASSLETVNTEAFF TGTGCCAGCAGCTTGGAGACAGTGAACACTGAAGCTTTCTTT
- - TRBJ2-7 TRBV7-9 CASSLGRDRGALYEQYF TGTGCCAGCAGCTTAGGGAGGGACAGAGGGGCGTTGTACGAGCAGTACTTC
- - TRBJ1-1 TRBV7-2 CASSLAWAVKRETEAFF TGTGCCAGCAGCTTAGCATGGGCAGTAAAAAGAGAAACTGAAGCTTTCTTT
- - TRBJ1-2 TRBV15 CATSRWESGYTF TGTGCCACCAGCAGATGGGAGAGTGGCTACACCTTC
- once TRBJ2-1 TRBV4-3 CASSQYLGYNEQFF TGCGCCAGCAGCCAATACCTAGGCTACAATGAGCAGTTCTTC
TRBD1 once TRBJ1-2 TRBV27 CASSRGENYGYTF TGTGCCAGCAGCAGGGGGGAGAACTATGGCTACACCTTC
TRBD2 - TRBJ2-2 TRBV9 CASSVREGRPAGELFF TGTGCCAGCAGCGTTAGGGAGGGAAGGCCCGCCGGGGAGCTGTTTTTT
TRBD2 few TRBJ2-2 TRBV18 CASSPIRTSGLTGELFF TGTGCCAGCTCACCTATTAGGACTAGCGGCCTCACCGGGGAGCTGTTTTTT
TRBD1 - TRBJ2-5 TRBV6-6 CASSDGGTGNKETQYF TGTGCCAGCAGCGACGGGGGGACAGGGAATAAAGAGACCCAGTACTTC
- - TRBJ2-1 TRBV19 CASSIDRGNEQFF TGTGCCAGTAGTATAGATCGGGGCAATGAGCAGTTCTTC
TRBD2 - TRBJ2-5 TRBV7-3 CASSTSVQETQYF TGTGCCAGCAGCACTAGCGTCCAAGAGACCCAGTACTTC
TRBD1 - TRBJ2-7 TRBV2 CASSGQGVGEQYF TGTGCCAGCAGTGGACAGGGGGTAGGCGAGCAGTACTTC
- - TRBJ2-3 TRBV10-2 CASTPQGSEDTQYF TGCGCCAGCACCCCACAGGGATCCGAAGATACGCAGTATTTT
TRBD1 - TRBJ1-5 TRBV10-3 CAISKTGGNQPQHF TGTGCCATCAGCAAGACAGGGGGGAATCAGCCCCAGCATTTT
- - TRBJ1-1 TRBV30 CAWSSRDTEAFF TGTGCCTGGAGTTCCAGGGACACTGAAGCTTTCTTT
- - TRBJ1-1 TRBV28 CASSSGSSRGTEAFF TGTGCCAGCAGTTCGGGGTCCTCCCGAGGGACTGAAGCTTTCTTT
- few TRBJ2-5 TRBV29-1 CSVEYRRFHGETQYF TGCAGCGTTGAGTACCGCCGGTTTCACGGGGAGACCCAGTACTTC
- - TRBJ1-1 TRBV27 CASSNDPGQASEAAFF TGTGCCAGCAGTAACGATCCAGGGCAGGCCTCCGAAGCAGCTTTCTTT
TRBD2 - TRBJ2-1 TRBV6-2/TRBV6-3 CASSSTSGGAVYEQFF TGTGCCAGCAGCTCGACTAGCGGGGGGGCCGTCTATGAGCAGTTCTTC
- - TRBJ1-2 TRBV7-2 CASSLVGRGGDGYTF TGTGCCAGCAGCTTAGTGGGCAGGGGAGGGGATGGCTACACCTTC
- few TRBJ1-1 TRBV18 CASSPAGVRGTEAFF TGTGCCAGCTCACCGGCGGGGGTTAGAGGTACTGAAGCTTTCTTT
TRBD2 few TRBJ2-3 TRBV9 CASSVPVAGGQKDTQYF TGTGCCAGCAGCGTACCAGTAGCGGGGGGGCAGAAAGATACGCAGTATTTT
- - TRBJ2-2 TRBV18 CASSPGTSTGELFF TGTGCCAGCTCACCTGGGACAAGCACCGGGGAGCTGTTTTTT
- - TRBJ1-6 TRBV7-9 CASSLARGRSYNSPLHF TGTGCCAGCAGCTTAGCGAGAGGTCGCTCCTATAATTCACCCCTCCACTTT
- - TRBJ2-3 TRBV19 CASSRGPSGPLGTDTQYF TGTGCCAGTAGCCGGGGGCCTAGCGGACCACTAGGCACAGATACGCAGTATTTT
- - TRBJ1-6 TRBV28 CASSSQGSPYNSPLHF TGTGCCAGCAGTTCGCAGGGGTCCCCCTATAATTCACCCCTCCACTTT
- - TRBJ1-5 TRBV30 CAWSAGNSNQPQHF TGTGCCTGGAGTGCAGGGAATAGCAATCAGCCCCAGCATTTT
- - TRBJ1-6 TRBV20-1 CSASQGNNSPLHF TGCAGTGCTAGTCAGGGTAATAATTCACCCCTCCACTTT
- once TRBJ1-2 TRBV6-5 CASTKLQEIYGYTF TGTGCCAGCACCAAGTTACAGGAAATCTATGGCTACACCTTC
TRBD1 - TRBJ1-1 TRBV6-5 CASIKGTGNTEAFF TGTGCCAGCATCAAGGGGACAGGGAACACTGAAGCTTTCTTT
- - TRBJ1-3 TRBV19 CASSPGQLLSGNTIYF TGTGCCAGTAGCCCCGGACAGCTTCTCTCTGGAAACACCATATATTTT
TRBD2 - TRBJ2-7 TRBV6-5 CASRQSGRENEQYF TGTGCCAGCAGACAGAGCGGGAGGGAGAACGAGCAGTACTTC
TRBD1 - TRBJ1-2 TRBV28 CASSFGQGLDYGYTF TGTGCCAGCAGTTTTGGACAGGGTCTCGACTATGGCTACACCTTC
- - TRBJ2-1 TRBV7-9 CASSPWRGGFNEQFF TGTGCCAGCAGCCCCTGGCGGGGAGGCTTCAATGAGCAGTTCTTC
- - TRBJ1-1 TRBV7-2 CASSKQGNTEAFF TGTGCCAGCAGCAAACAGGGGAACACTGAAGCTTTCTTT
- - TRBJ1-2 TRBV19 CASSIDSRGRNYGYTF TGTGCCAGTAGTATAGATTCACGAGGGAGGAACTATGGCTACACCTTC
- - TRBJ1-1 TRBV27 CASSLTGYTEAFF TGTGCCAGCAGTTTAACAGGGTACACTGAAGCTTTCTTT
TRBD2 - TRBJ2-5 TRBV28 CASSKASGSTVTQYF TGTGCCAGCAGTAAGGCAAGCGGGAGTACTGTGACCCAGTACTTC